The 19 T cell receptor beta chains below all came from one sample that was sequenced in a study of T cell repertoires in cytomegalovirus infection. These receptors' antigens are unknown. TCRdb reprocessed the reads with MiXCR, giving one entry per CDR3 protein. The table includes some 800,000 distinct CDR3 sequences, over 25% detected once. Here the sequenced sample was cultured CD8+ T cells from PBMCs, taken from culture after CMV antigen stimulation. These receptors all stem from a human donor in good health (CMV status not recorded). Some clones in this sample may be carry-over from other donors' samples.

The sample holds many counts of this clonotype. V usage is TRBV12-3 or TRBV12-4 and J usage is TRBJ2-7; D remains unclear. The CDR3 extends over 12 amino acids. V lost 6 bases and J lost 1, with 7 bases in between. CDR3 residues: CASSSLSYEQYF. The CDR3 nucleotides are TGTGCCAGCAGCTCCCTGTCCTACGAGCAGTACTTC.

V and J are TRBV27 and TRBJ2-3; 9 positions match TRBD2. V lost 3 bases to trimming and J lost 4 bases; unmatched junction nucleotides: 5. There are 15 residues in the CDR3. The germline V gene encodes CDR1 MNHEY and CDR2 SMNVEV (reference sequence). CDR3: CASSFLAGPPDTQYF. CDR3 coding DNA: TGTGCCAGCAGTTTTCTAGCGGGGCCCCCAGATACGCAGTATTTT.

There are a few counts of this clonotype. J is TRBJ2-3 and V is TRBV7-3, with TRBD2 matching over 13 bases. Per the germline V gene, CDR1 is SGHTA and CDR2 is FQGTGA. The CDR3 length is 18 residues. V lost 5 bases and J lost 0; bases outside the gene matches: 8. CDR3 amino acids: CASSAGGTSGESTDTQYF. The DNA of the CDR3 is TGTGCCAGCAGCGCCGGGGGGACTAGCGGGGAAAGCACAGATACGCAGTATTTT.

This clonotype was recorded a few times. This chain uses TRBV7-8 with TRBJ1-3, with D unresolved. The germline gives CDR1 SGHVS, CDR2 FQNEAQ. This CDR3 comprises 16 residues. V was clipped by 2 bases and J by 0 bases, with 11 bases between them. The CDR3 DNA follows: TGTGCCAGCAGCTTAATTATGGACTCCTCTGGAAACACCATATATTTT. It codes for CASSLIMDSSGNTIYF.

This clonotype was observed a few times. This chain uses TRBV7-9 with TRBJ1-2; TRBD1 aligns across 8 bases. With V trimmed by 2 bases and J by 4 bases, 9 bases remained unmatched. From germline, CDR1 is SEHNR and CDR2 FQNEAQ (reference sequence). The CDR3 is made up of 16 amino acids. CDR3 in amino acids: CASSLKGQDHLYGYTF. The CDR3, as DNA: TGTGCCAGCAGCTTAAAGGGACAGGACCACCTCTATGGCTACACCTTC.

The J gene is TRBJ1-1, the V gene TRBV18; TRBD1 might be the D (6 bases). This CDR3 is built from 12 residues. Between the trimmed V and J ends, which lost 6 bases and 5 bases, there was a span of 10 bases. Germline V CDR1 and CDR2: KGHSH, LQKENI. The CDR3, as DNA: TGTGCCAGCTCGGGGGGCTGGACTGAAGCTTTCTTT. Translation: CASSGGWTEAFF.

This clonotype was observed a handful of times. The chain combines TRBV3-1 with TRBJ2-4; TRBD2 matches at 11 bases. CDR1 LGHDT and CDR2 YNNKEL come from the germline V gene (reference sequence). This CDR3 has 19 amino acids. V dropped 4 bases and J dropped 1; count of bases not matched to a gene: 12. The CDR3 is CASSRVAGSGGVAKNIQYF. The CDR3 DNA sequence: TGTGCCAGCAGCCGGGTGGCTGGTAGCGGGGGGGTTGCCAAAAACATTCAGTACTTC.

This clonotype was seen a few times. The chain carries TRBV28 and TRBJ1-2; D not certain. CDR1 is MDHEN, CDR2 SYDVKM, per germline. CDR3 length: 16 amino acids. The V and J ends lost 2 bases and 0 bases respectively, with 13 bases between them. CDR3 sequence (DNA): TGTGCCAGCAGTTTAGTCTGGGAGGGCACTAACTATGGCTACACCTTC. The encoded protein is CASSLVWEGTNYGYTF.

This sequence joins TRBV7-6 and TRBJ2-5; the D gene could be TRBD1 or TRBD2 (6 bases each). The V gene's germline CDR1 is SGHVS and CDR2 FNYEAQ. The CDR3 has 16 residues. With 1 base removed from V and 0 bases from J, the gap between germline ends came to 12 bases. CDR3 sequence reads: CASSLEGGLYQETQYF. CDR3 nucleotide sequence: TGTGCCAGCAGCTTAGAAGGGGGGTTGTACCAAGAGACCCAGTACTTC.

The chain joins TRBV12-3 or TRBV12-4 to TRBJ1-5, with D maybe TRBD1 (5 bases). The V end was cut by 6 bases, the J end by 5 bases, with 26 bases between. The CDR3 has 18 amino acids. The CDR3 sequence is CASSRWGGDGPADQPQHF. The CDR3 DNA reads TGTGCCAGCAGCCGCTGGGGGGGGGACGGTCCAGCGGATCAGCCCCAGCATTTT.

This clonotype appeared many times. The CDR3 DNA reads as TGTGCCAGCAGCTTAGGTGGAGGGAACACTGAAGCTTTCTTT. This codes for CASSLGGGNTEAFF. The chain links TRBV7-8 to TRBJ1-1, with no clear D. This CDR3 region has 14 residues. Germline lookup yields CDR1 SGHVS and CDR2 FQNEAQ. V was pared by 1 base and J by 1 base, with 7 bases between. Based on the CDR3 plus reference TRBV7-8 and TRBJ1-1, the full variable domain is GAGVSQSPRYKVAKRGQDVALRCDPISGHVSLFWYQQALGQGPEFLTYFQNEAQLDKSGLPSDRFFAERPEGSVSTLKIQRTQQEDSAVYLCASSLGGGNTEAFFGQGTRLTVV.

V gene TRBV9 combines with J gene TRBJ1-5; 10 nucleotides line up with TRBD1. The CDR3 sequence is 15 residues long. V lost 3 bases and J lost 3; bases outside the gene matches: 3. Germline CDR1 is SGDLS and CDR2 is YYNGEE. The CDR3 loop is CASSGTGGINQPQHF. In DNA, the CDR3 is TGTGCCAGCAGCGGGACAGGGGGTATCAATCAGCCCCAGCATTTT.

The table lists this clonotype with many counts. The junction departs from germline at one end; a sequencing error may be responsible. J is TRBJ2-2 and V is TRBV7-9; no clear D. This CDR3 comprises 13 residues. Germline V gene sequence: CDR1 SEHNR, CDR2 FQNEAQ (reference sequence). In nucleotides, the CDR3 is TGTGCCAGCACCTTAAGTAGCACCGGGGAGCTGTTTTTT. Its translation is CASTLSSTGELFF.

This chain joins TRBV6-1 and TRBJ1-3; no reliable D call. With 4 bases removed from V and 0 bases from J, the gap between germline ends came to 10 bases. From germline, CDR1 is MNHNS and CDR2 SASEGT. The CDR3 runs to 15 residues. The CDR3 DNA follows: TGTGCCAGCAGTGCAACAGCCATCTCTGGAAACACCATATATTTT. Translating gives CASSATAISGNTIYF.

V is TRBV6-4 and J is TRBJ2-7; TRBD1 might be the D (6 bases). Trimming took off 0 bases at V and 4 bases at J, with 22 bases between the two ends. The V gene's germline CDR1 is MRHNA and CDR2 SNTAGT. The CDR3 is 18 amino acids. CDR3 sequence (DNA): TGTGCCAGCAGTGACTCGTATTGCCCAGGGGCCGGCACATACGAGCAGTACGTC. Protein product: CASSDSYCPGAGTYEQYV.

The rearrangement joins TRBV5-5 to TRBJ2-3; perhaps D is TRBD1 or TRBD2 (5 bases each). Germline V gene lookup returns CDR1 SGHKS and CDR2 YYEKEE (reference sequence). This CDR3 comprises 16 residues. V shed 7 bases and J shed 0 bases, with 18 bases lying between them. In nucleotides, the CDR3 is TGTGCCAGCTTGGGGGAGCGGAGGACTAGCACAGATACGCAGTATTTT. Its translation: CASLGERRTSTDTQYF.

For the CDR3, the DNA is TGTGCCAGCAGCATCCGACAGGAGAACACTGAAGCTTTCTTT. This gives the protein CASSIRQENTEAFF. The chain has TRBV7-6 and TRBJ1-1; D is possibly TRBD1 (6 bases). Per germline, CDR1 SGHVS and CDR2 FNYEAQ. With 5 bases removed from V and 1 base from J, the gap between germline ends came to 11 bases. This CDR3 contains 14 residues.

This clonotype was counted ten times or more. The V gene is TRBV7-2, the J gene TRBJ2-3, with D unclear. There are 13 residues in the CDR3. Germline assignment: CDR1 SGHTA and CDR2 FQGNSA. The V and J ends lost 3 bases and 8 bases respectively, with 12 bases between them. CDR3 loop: CASSLIVRSTQYF. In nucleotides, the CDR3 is TGTGCCAGCAGCTTGATAGTAAGAAGTACGCAGTATTTT.

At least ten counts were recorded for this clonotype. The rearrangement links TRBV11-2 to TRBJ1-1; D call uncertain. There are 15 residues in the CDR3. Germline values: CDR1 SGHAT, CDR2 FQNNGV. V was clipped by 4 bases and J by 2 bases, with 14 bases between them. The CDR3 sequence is CASSSLEHSNTEAFF. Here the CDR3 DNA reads TGTGCCAGCAGCTCGCTAGAACATTCTAACACTGAAGCTTTCTTT.